This T cell receptor beta chain was sequenced for a study of blood T cell repertoires in COVID-19. Study-level background: Material from acute and convalescent COVID-19 was sourced from the United States, Italy and Spain.

Followed longitudinally, the Seattle patients had been enrolled during active infection. This clone was seen a handful of times. The CDR3 contains 17 residues. V was shortened by 3 bases and J by 6 bases, with 24 bases between the two germline ends. Germline CDR1 is KGHSH and CDR2 is LQKENI. Under the authors' procedure: By means of reference gene primer amplification, nucleated cell counts were estimated. Profiling relied on immunoSEQ multiplex PCR, and the TCRdb table lists in-frame clones only, not all of them. V, J and clone size are taken as reported in that table, and D and trimming were inferred from the DNA itself. The table has 75,000 to 90,000 clones, 60% to 80% seen once.

J is TRBJ2-7 and V is TRBV18; weak D call: TRBD2 (6 bases). The material sequenced was peripheral blood. The TCR sequence derives from a man in his 60s with COVID-19, enrolled during active disease. For the CDR3, the DNA is TGTGCCAGCTCACCCCTCAAGGGGACTTCGCCCCTCTCCGAGCAGTACTTC. Translation gives CASSPLKGTSPLSEQYF.